Listed here is a single T cell receptor beta chain. Its cognate antigen is unknown. The data originate from a study of cytomegalovirus exposure and HLA in healthy donors. The PCR was carried out with 60 Vbeta primers and 13 Jbeta primers. Assay: immunoSEQ multiplex PCR; the TCRdb copy retains only in-frame clones and omits some. The data hold 75,000 to 90,000 clones, with about a tenth observed a single time. Donors were ostensibly healthy at sampling, although undocumented immune exposures were probable. Study results and limitations: Per a prior analysis, the majority of TCR beta V segments were productive roughly 87% or roughly 30% of the time.

Source material: PBMCs. The clonotype comes from a man aged 55 to 69 in good health and CMV-seropositive.

The CDR3 loop is CASSITATGTQYF. DNA for the CDR3: TGTGCCAGTAGTATCACAGCTACTGGAACCCAGTACTTC. The gene calls are TRBV19 and TRBJ2-5; D unresolved. This CDR3 region has 13 residues. V was pared by 3 bases and J by 8 bases, with 13 bases between. CDR1 is LNHDA, CDR2 SQIVND, per germline (reference sequence). The full variable domain, its missing parts supplied by reference TRBV19 and TRBJ2-5, is DGGITQSPKYLFRKEGQNVTLSCEQNLNHDAMYWYRQDPGQGLRLIYYSQIVNDFQKGDIAEGYSVSREKKESFPLTVTSAQKNPTAFYLCASSITATGTQYFGPGTRLLVL.